The rows below give T cell receptor beta chains drawn from one sample of a study of spatial heterogeneity in lung cancer. TCRdb reprocessed the 5' RACE reads with MiXCR, giving one entry per CDR3 protein. The sample includes approximately 90,000 distinct CDR3 sequences, roughly 10% seen only once; the top ten take 6.9%. Here the sequenced sample was PBMCs, taken at surgery. These receptor sequences come from a male donor with early-stage non-small cell lung cancer. Both conserved end residues are part of each CDR3. The D gene is left open where the match is weak. Clone size is stated in some rows and not others, as once, few, many or a class when expanded.

size: many; V: TRBV27; D: TRBD1; J: TRBJ2-7; CDR3: CASSSRTGNEQYF; DNA: TGTGCCAGCAGTTCAAGGACAGGGAACGAGCAGTACTTC
size: .; V: TRBV7-2; D: .; J: TRBJ2-7; CDR3: CASSRGRDSYEQYF; DNA: TGTGCCAGCAGCCGGGGACGGGACTCCTACGAGCAGTACTTC
size: many; V: TRBV12-3/TRBV12-4; D: .; J: TRBJ2-2; CDR3: CASLYRGGYTGELFF; DNA: TGTGCCAGCTTATACAGGGGGGGATACACCGGGGAGCTGTTTTTT
size: few; V: TRBV5-8; D: TRBD1; J: TRBJ2-6; CDR3: CASRRDRGTGANVLTF; DNA: TGTGCCAGCAGGCGGGACAGGGGTACGGGGGCCAACGTCCTGACTTTC
size: .; V: TRBV6-2/TRBV6-3; D: TRBD2; J: TRBJ2-1; CDR3: CASSYGGDAYNEQFF; DNA: TGTGCCAGCAGTTATGGGGGGGACGCCTACAATGAGCAGTTCTTC
size: .; V: TRBV29-1; D: TRBD1; J: TRBJ2-3; CDR3: CSVRGHPSTDTQYF; DNA: TGCAGCGTAAGGGGGCACCCTAGCACAGATACGCAGTATTTT
size: many; V: TRBV12-3/TRBV12-4; D: TRBD2; J: TRBJ2-1; CDR3: CASSLRLAGFNEQFF; DNA: TGTGCCAGCAGTTTACGACTAGCGGGTTTCAATGAGCAGTTCTTC
size: many; V: TRBV30; D: TRBD1; J: TRBJ1-4; CDR3: CAWSKTGAPGEKLFF; DNA: TGTGCCTGGAGTAAGACAGGGGCGCCGGGTGAAAAACTGTTTTTT
size: .; V: TRBV5-1; D: TRBD2; J: TRBJ2-5; CDR3: CASSLAPTGGQETQYF; DNA: TGCGCCAGCAGCTTGGCCCCCACGGGGGGCCAAGAGACCCAGTACTTC
size: many; V: TRBV11-2; D: TRBD1; J: TRBJ1-6; CDR3: CASRWDRGNSPLHF; DNA: TGTGCCAGCAGATGGGACAGGGGTAATTCACCCCTCCACTTT
size: .; V: TRBV5-1; D: TRBD2; J: TRBJ2-2; CDR3: CASSPPLAGTGELFF; DNA: TGCGCCAGCAGCCCCCCGCTAGCGGGGACCGGGGAGCTGTTTTTT
size: .; V: TRBV6-2/TRBV6-3; D: .; J: TRBJ1-1; CDR3: CASSWRGLTEAFF; DNA: TGTGCCAGCAGTTGGAGAGGACTCACTGAAGCTTTCTTT
size: .; V: TRBV6-1; D: .; J: TRBJ2-1; CDR3: CVSLFVFSAESSYNEQFF; DNA: TGTGTCAGCCTGTTCGTCTTTTCGGCGGAGAGCTCCTACAATGAGCAGTTCTTC
size: few; V: TRBV15; D: .; J: TRBJ1-5; CDR3: CATSKGGTNQPQHF; DNA: TGTGCCACCAGCAAGGGGGGCACCAATCAGCCCCAGCATTTT
size: many; V: TRBV11-1; D: .; J: TRBJ2-2; CDR3: CASSLNAGELFF; DNA: TGTGCCAGCAGCCTGAACGCCGGGGAGCTGTTTTTT
size: few; V: TRBV29-1; D: .; J: TRBJ2-1; CDR3: CSVEEGQRELCNEQFF; DNA: TGCAGCGTTGAAGAGGGACAGCGGGAGTTGTGCAATGAGCAGTTCTTC
size: many; V: TRBV16; D: TRBD1; J: TRBJ2-7; CDR3: CASSPDRGYEQYF; DNA: TGTGCCAGCAGCCCGGACAGGGGCTACGAGCAGTACTTC
size: many; V: TRBV15; D: .; J: TRBJ2-7; CDR3: CATSRDQLEAGHSYEQYF; DNA: TGTGCCACCAGCAGAGATCAACTGGAAGCGGGACATTCCTACGAGCAGTACTTC
size: many; V: TRBV10-3; D: .; J: TRBJ2-7; CDR3: CAISEDRSYEQYF; DNA: TGTGCCATCAGTGAGGACAGATCCTACGAGCAGTACTTC
size: many; V: TRBV4-2; D: .; J: TRBJ1-2; CDR3: CASSLKARDEKGYTF; DNA: TGTGCCAGCAGCCTTAAGGCCAGGGATGAGAAGGGCTACACCTTC
size: .; V: TRBV9; D: .; J: TRBJ2-7; CDR3: CASSVGGGYYEQYF; DNA: TGTGCCAGCAGCGTGGGTGGGGGCTACTACGAGCAGTACTTC
size: few; V: TRBV27; D: .; J: TRBJ2-7; CDR3: CASSLRRAYEQYF; DNA: TGTGCCAGCAGTTTAAGACGGGCCTACGAGCAGTACTTC
size: many; V: TRBV18; D: .; J: TRBJ1-1; CDR3: CASSPRQPTEAFF; DNA: TGTGCCAGCTCACCACGGCAGCCCACTGAAGCTTTCTTT
size: many; V: TRBV6-4; D: .; J: TRBJ2-1; CDR3: CASSGQSEGEQFF; DNA: TGTGCCAGCAGTGGACAATCGGAAGGTGAGCAGTTCTTC
size: .; V: TRBV6-1; D: TRBD1; J: TRBJ2-1; CDR3: CASSEALAGTGNNEQFF; DNA: TGTGCCAGCAGTGAAGCGCTTGCCGGGACAGGGAACAATGAGCAGTTCTTC
size: few; V: TRBV7-9; D: .; J: TRBJ1-4; CDR3: CASSSQSNEKLFF; DNA: TGTGCCAGCAGCTCCCAGTCTAATGAAAAACTGTTTTTT
size: few; V: TRBV6-1; D: .; J: TRBJ2-7; CDR3: CASSEERTASYEQYF; DNA: TGTGCCAGCAGTGAAGAACGGACAGCTTCCTACGAGCAGTACTTC
size: few; V: TRBV28; D: .; J: TRBJ2-5; CDR3: CASSGYERETQYF; DNA: TGTGCCAGCAGTGGGTACGAACGAGAGACCCAGTACTTC
size: few; V: TRBV14; D: .; J: TRBJ2-5; CDR3: CASSRTRPTSPETQYF; DNA: TGTGCCAGCAGCCGAACGCGACCCACTAGTCCAGAGACCCAGTACTTC
size: many; V: TRBV29-1; D: TRBD2; J: TRBJ2-3; CDR3: CSTGGLAGFTDTQYF; DNA: TGCAGCACAGGTGGCCTAGCGGGGTTCACAGATACGCAGTATTTT
size: .; V: TRBV3-1; D: TRBD1; J: TRBJ2-1; CDR3: CASSPQGMGVSNEQFF; DNA: TGTGCCAGCAGTCCACAGGGGATGGGAGTTAGCAATGAGCAGTTCTTC
size: few; V: TRBV6-2/TRBV6-3; D: .; J: TRBJ2-3; CDR3: CASSSRKGGASTDTQYF; DNA: TGTGCCAGCAGTTCCCGCAAGGGGGGAGCAAGCACAGATACGCAGTATTTT
size: .; V: TRBV7-3; D: .; J: TRBJ2-5; CDR3: CASAPGPFQETQYF; DNA: TGTGCCAGCGCCCCCGGCCCGTTCCAAGAGACCCAGTACTTC
size: .; V: TRBV30; D: .; J: TRBJ2-4; CDR3: CAWSLKGGLSIQYF; DNA: TGTGCCTGGAGTCTAAAAGGGGGGCTATCCATTCAGTACTTC
size: few; V: TRBV28; D: TRBD2; J: TRBJ2-1; CDR3: CASSGRKRENPFTYNEQFF; DNA: TGTGCCAGCAGTGGCCGTAAGCGGGAGAACCCATTTACCTACAATGAGCAGTTCTTC
size: many; V: TRBV6-6; D: .; J: TRBJ2-2; CDR3: CASSFSTGELFF; DNA: TGTGCCAGCAGTTTCAGCACCGGGGAGCTGTTTTTT
size: many; V: TRBV5-8; D: .; J: TRBJ2-5; CDR3: CASSLEYRGGETQYF; DNA: TGTGCCAGCAGCTTGGAGTACAGGGGAGGAGAGACCCAGTACTTC
size: many; V: TRBV4-3; D: .; J: TRBJ2-7; CDR3: CADQYPSYEQYF; DNA: TGCGCCGACCAGTACCCCTCCTACGAGCAGTACTTC
size: many; V: TRBV7-2; D: TRBD2; J: TRBJ2-3; CDR3: CASSSLAGSTDTQYF; DNA: TGTGCCAGCAGCTCCCTAGCGGGTAGCACAGATACGCAGTATTTT
size: .; V: TRBV24-1; D: TRBD2; J: TRBJ2-5; CDR3: CATSDPSGSGETQYF; DNA: TGTGCCACCAGTGATCCCAGCGGGAGCGGGGAGACCCAGTACTTC
size: many; V: TRBV5-4; D: TRBD1; J: TRBJ1-6; CDR3: CASSARQGASYNSPLHF; DNA: TGTGCCAGCAGCGCTCGACAGGGGGCATCCTATAATTCACCCCTCCACTTT
size: many; V: TRBV18; D: TRBD1; J: TRBJ2-3; CDR3: CASSPRTGSGSDTQYF; DNA: TGTGCCAGCTCACCGAGGACAGGATCAGGGTCAGATACGCAGTATTTT
size: .; V: TRBV5-1; D: TRBD2; J: TRBJ2-1; CDR3: CASRSGRVGNEQFF; DNA: TGCGCCAGCAGATCAGGGAGGGTCGGCAATGAGCAGTTCTTC
size: few; V: TRBV4-3; D: .; J: TRBJ1-6; CDR3: CASSQEGVSYNSPLHF; DNA: TGCGCCAGCAGCCAAGAGGGGGTCTCCTATAATTCACCCCTCCACTTT
size: many; V: TRBV19; D: .; J: TRBJ1-5; CDR3: CASSIDGRPSPQHF; DNA: TGTGCCAGTAGTATAGACGGGCGGCCTTCACCCCAGCATTTT
size: .; V: TRBV29-1; D: .; J: TRBJ2-1; CDR3: CSVSDPNNEQFF; DNA: TGCAGCGTTTCCGACCCCAACAATGAGCAGTTCTTC
size: .; V: TRBV10-2; D: .; J: TRBJ1-3; CDR3: CASSESGGSGNTIYF; DNA: TGCGCCAGCAGTGAGTCTGGTGGGTCCGGAAACACCATATATTTT
size: many; V: TRBV6-1; D: .; J: TRBJ2-3; CDR3: CASSEEGTPSTDTQYF; DNA: TGTGCCAGCAGTGAAGAAGGCACCCCTAGCACAGATACGCAGTATTTT
size: .; V: TRBV2; D: TRBD2; J: TRBJ2-2; CDR3: CASTLSSGSYTGELFF; DNA: TGTGCCAGCACCCTTTCGAGCGGGAGTTATACCGGGGAGCTGTTTTTT
size: many; V: TRBV28; D: TRBD1; J: TRBJ2-4; CDR3: CASSFSGQGPKNIQYF; DNA: TGTGCCAGCAGTTTCTCCGGACAGGGGCCCAAAAACATTCAGTACTTC
size: .; V: TRBV5-1; D: .; J: TRBJ2-5; CDR3: CASSRTREILETQYF; DNA: TGCGCCAGCAGCCGGACGAGGGAGATCCTTGAGACCCAGTACTTC
size: .; V: TRBV5-1; D: .; J: TRBJ1-1; CDR3: CASSLDRTPAFF; DNA: TGCGCCAGCAGCCTAGACAGAACCCCGGCTTTCTTT
size: few; V: TRBV6-5; D: TRBD1; J: TRBJ1-2; CDR3: CASSTGDYGYTF; DNA: TGTGCCAGCAGCACAGGGGACTATGGCTACACCTTC
size: few; V: TRBV2; D: .; J: TRBJ1-6; CDR3: CASRGANNSPLHF; DNA: TGTGCCAGCAGGGGGGCGAATAATTCACCCCTCCACTTT
size: many; V: TRBV20-1; D: TRBD2; J: TRBJ2-1; CDR3: CSADEAASGWVNEQFF; DNA: TGCAGTGCCGACGAGGCTGCTAGCGGGTGGGTCAATGAGCAGTTCTTC
size: many; V: TRBV12-3/TRBV12-4; D: TRBD1; J: TRBJ1-1; CDR3: CASRPPHRGNTEAFF; DNA: TGTGCCAGCAGACCCCCTCACAGGGGGAACACTGAAGCTTTCTTT
size: many; V: TRBV9; D: .; J: TRBJ1-4; CDR3: CASSPGYGKEKLFF; DNA: TGTGCCAGCAGCCCAGGGTACGGGAAGGAAAAACTGTTTTTT